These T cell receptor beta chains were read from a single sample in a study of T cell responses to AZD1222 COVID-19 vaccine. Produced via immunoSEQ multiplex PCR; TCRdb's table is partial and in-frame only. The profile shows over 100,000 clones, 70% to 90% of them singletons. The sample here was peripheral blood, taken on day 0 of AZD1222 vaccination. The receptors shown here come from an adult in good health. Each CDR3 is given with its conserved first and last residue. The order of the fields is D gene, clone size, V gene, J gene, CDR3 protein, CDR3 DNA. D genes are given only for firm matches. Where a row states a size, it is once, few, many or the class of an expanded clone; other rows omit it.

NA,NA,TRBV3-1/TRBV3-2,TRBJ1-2,CASSQAGRDYGYTF,TGTGCCAGCAGCCAAGCCGGACGGGACTATGGCTACACCTTC
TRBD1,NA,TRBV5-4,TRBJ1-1,CASSPKTGVNTEAFF,TGTGCCAGCAGCCCTAAGACAGGGGTGAACACTGAAGCTTTCTTT
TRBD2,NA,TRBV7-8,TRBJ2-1,CASSGGLVNEQFF,TGTGCCAGCAGCGGGGGACTAGTAAATGAGCAGTTCTTC
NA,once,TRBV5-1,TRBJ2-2,CASSLTTGNTGELFF,TGCGCCAGCAGCTTAACAACCGGGAACACCGGGGAGCTGTTTTTT
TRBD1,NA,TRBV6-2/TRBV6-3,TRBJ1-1,CASSYRGRWGEAFF,TGTGCCAGCAGTTACAGGGGGCGATGGGGCGAAGCTTTCTTT
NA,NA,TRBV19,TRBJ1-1,CASSSSGGTEAFF,TGTGCCAGTAGTTCTAGCGGGGGCACTGAAGCTTTCTTT
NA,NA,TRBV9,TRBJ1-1,CASSTGIGTGTEAFF,TGTGCCAGCAGCACAGGTATTGGGACGGGCACTGAAGCTTTCTTT
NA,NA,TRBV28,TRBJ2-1,CASSLPGQAVHNEQFF,TGTGCCAGCAGCCTGCCGGGACAAGCGGTGCACAATGAGCAGTTCTTC
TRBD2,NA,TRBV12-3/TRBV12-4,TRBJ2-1,CASRTSIVYEQFF,TGTGCCAGCAGGACTAGCATTGTTTATGAGCAGTTCTTC
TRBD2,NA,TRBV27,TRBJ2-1,CASSSGLAGFIYNEQFF,TGTGCCAGCAGTTCGGGACTAGCGGGATTTATCTACAATGAGCAGTTCTTC
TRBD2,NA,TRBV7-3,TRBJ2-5,CASSSGGRGSGETQYF,TGTGCCAGCAGCTCTGGCGGGAGGGGGTCGGGGGAGACCCAGTACTTC
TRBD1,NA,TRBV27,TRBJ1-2,CASSLGGQFYGYTF,TGTGCCAGCAGTTTAGGGGGACAGTTCTATGGCTACACCTTC
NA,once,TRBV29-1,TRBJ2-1,CSVESGLTQGEQFF,TGCAGCGTTGAGTCTGGACTCACTCAAGGGGAGCAGTTCTTC
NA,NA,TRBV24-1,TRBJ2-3,CATSDPSTDTQYF,TGTGCCACCAGTGACCCTAGCACAGATACGCAGTATTTT
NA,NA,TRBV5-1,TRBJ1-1,CASSPVPGGTEAFF,TGCGCCAGCAGCCCGGTACCCGGGGGGACTGAAGCTTTCTTT
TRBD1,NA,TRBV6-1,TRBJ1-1,CASSEGQRNTEAFF,TGTGCCAGCAGTGAGGGACAGAGGAACACTGAAGCTTTCTTT
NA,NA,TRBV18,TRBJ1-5,CASSPSSGINQPQHF,TGTGCCAGCTCACCAAGTTCAGGGATCAATCAGCCCCAGCATTTT
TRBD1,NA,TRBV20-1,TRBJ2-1,CSARIGQGQFF,TGCAGTGCTAGAATTGGACAGGGGCAGTTCTTC
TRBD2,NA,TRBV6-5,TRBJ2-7,CASTRTSGIYEQYF,TGTGCCAGCACCCGGACTAGCGGGATCTACGAGCAGTACTTC
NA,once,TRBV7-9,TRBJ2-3,CASSRSGGKADTQYF,TGTGCCAGCAGCCGATCGGGCGGGAAGGCAGATACGCAGTATTTT
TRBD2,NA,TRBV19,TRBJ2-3,CASSIVWAGADTQYF,TGTGCCAGTAGTATAGTCTGGGCGGGAGCAGATACGCAGTATTTT
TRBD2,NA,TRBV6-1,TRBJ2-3,CASSDYQTSSYTDTQYF,TGTGCCAGCAGTGATTACCAGACTAGCAGCTACACAGATACGCAGTATTTT
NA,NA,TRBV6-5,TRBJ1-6,CATLRGDSPLHF,TGTGCCACCCTCCGAGGAGATTCACCCCTCCACTTT
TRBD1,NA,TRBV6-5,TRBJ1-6,CASSRQGVRSPLHF,TGTGCCAGCAGTCGACAGGGGGTGCGGTCACCCCTCCACTTT
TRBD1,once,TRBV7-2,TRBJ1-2,CASSLVPDRGRGGYTF,TGTGCCAGCAGCTTAGTCCCTGACAGGGGTAGAGGAGGCTACACCTTC
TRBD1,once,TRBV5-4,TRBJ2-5,CASSSDGQGARETQYF,TGTGCCAGCAGCTCGGACGGACAGGGGGCCAGAGAGACCCAGTACTTC
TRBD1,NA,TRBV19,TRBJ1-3,CASSLPGGSGNTIYF,TGTGCCAGTAGCCTCCCAGGGGGCTCTGGAAACACCATATATTTT
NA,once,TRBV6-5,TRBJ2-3,CASSRGQGGDTQYF,TGTGCCAGCAGTAGGGGCCAGGGGGGAGATACGCAGTATTTT
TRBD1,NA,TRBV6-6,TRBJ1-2,CASSPPGQGNGYTF,TGTGCCAGCAGTCCCCCGGGACAGGGTAACGGCTACACCTTC
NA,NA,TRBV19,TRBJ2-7,CASSISGSTYEQYF,TGTGCCAGTAGTATAAGTGGGAGTACCTACGAGCAGTACTTC
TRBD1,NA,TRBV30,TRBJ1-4,CAWSNRGGEKLFF,TGTGCCTGGAGTAACAGGGGGGGTGAAAAACTGTTTTTT
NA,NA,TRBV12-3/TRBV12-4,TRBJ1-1,CASSLRGTEAFF,TGTGCCAGCAGTTTAAGGGGGACTGAAGCTTTCTTT
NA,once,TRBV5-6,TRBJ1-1,CASSRQPMNTEAFF,TGTGCCAGCAGCCGACAGCCTATGAACACTGAAGCTTTCTTT
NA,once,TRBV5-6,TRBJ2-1,CASLTLGGAAGQFF,TGTGCCAGCTTAACTCTGGGGGGGGCCGCAGGGCAGTTCTTC
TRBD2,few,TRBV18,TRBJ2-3,CASSLTGTSSVGNTQYF,TGTGCCAGCTCCCTTACCGGGACTAGCTCCGTGGGAAATACGCAGTATTTT
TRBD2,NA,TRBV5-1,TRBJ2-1,CASSLYTSGRGNEQFF,TGCGCCAGCAGCTTGTATACTAGCGGGAGGGGCAATGAGCAGTTCTTC
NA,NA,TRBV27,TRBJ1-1,CASSPSTGLRAFF,TGTGCCAGCAGTCCGTCGACAGGTCTTAGAGCTTTCTTT
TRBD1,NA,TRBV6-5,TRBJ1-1,CASTRQGVNTEAFF,TGTGCCAGCACCAGACAGGGGGTCAACACTGAAGCTTTCTTT
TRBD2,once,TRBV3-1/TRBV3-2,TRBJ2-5,CASSPPAGGQETQYF,TGTGCCAGCAGCCCCCCAGCGGGGGGCCAAGAGACCCAGTACTTC
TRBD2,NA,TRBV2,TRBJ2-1,CASRGTSGAYNEQFF,TGTGCCAGCAGGGGGACTAGCGGGGCCTACAATGAGCAGTTCTTC